This TCR beta chain was documented in a study of shared clonotypes between healthy human individuals. For the study at large: In total, the donors were two women and a few men aged 18 to 49. Per donor, three plates held CD4 naive cells, three held CD4 memory, two held CD8 naive and one held CD8 memory. Study-wide findings and caveats: Shared clonotypes: 4.5% to 5% naive CD4, around 3.5% naive CD8, 2% to 2.5% memory CD4, approximately 0.4% memory CD8.

The CDR3 is 14 residues long. Germline CDR1 MNHNS, CDR2 SASEGT. V gave up 6 bases and J gave up 10 bases, with 22 bases separating them. The naive CD8 population came from CD45RO-negative cells selected for CCR7, without terminally differentiated effector memory CD45RA+ cells. This clone was recorded once. The antigen is not known. In the original processing: Junction-only immunoSEQ sequences carried no quality scores, so filtering differed. Generated by immunoSEQ multiplex PCR, the TCRdb table keeps only in-frame clones and is missing some. That table furnishes V, J and clone size, whereas the DNA furnished D and trimming. In the table there are a few million clones, around 95% of which are singletons.

The sequencing input was naive CD8+ T cells from PBMCs. This TCR was sampled from a man aged 18 to 30 in good health. Some clones in this sample may be carry-over from other donors' samples. The chain combines TRBV6-1 with TRBJ2-7; D is possibly TRBD1 (6 bases). This CDR3 is CASSPNRITGIQYF. CDR3 DNA: TGTGCCAGCAGCCCAAATCGGATAACAGGGATTCAGTACTTC.